Presented here are 18 T cell receptor beta chains from one specimen sequenced in a study of identical twins. TCRdb reprocessed the 5' RACE reads with MiXCR, giving one entry per CDR3 protein. In the table there are just under 550,000 distinct CDR3 sequences, roughly 15% of which are singletons. This sample was shared with a second study, whose subject was yellow fever vaccine responses in identical twins.

Sequenced input: CD4+ T cells sorted from blood. The receptors here all came from a woman younger than 35 in good health.

In its sample, this clonotype was seen a few times. V gene TRBV11-3 combines with J gene TRBJ2-1, with D maybe TRBD1 (6 bases). V lost 3 bases to trimming and J lost 4 bases, with 16 bases between them. CDR1 is SGHNT, CDR2 YENEEA, per germline. This CDR3 is 16 amino acids long. The CDR3 spells CASSLGATHNYNEQFF. Written as DNA, the CDR3 is TGTGCCAGCAGCTTGGGGGCAACACACAATTACAATGAGCAGTTCTTC.

This clonotype was found a few times. J is TRBJ2-7 and V is TRBV20-1; 7 nucleotides match TRBD2. The CDR3 is made up of 14 amino acids. With 5 bases clipped from V and 0 bases from J, the junction kept 7 bases outside the gene matches. Germline V gene sequence: CDR1 DFQATT, CDR2 SNEGSKA (reference sequence). The CDR3 bases are TGCAGTGCTGGAACTTCTAGCGGCTCCTACGAGCAGTACTTC. It codes for CSAGTSSGSYEQYF.

This clonotype appeared many times. The CDR3 loop is CASQRIPGQGIYGYTF. CDR3 nucleotides: TGCGCCAGCCAGAGGATACCTGGACAGGGAATTTATGGCTACACCTTC. The rearrangement links TRBV5-1 to TRBJ1-2, with 8 bases matching TRBD1. V lost 7 bases and J lost 5; bases outside the gene matches: 16. CDR3 length: 16 amino acids. Germline CDR1 is SGHRS and CDR2 is YFSETQ.

The chain links TRBV5-1 to TRBJ1-2; D uncertain. V dropped 0 bases and J dropped 4 bases, with 10 bases sitting between them. The CDR3 has 14 residues. Looked up from germline, CDR1 is SGHRS and CDR2 is YFSETQ. In nucleotides, the CDR3 is TGCGCCAGCAGCTTGGACCCCAGGTCCTATGGCTACACCTTC. Protein product: CASSLDPRSYGYTF.

This clonotype was observed many times. The junction and the germline gene differ at one end; a read error may be behind it. The chain employs TRBV12-3 or TRBV12-4 and TRBJ2-3, with D hard to call. The CDR3 covers 13 residues. The DNA for the CDR3 is TGCGCCAGCAGCTTGAGTGTTACAGATACGCAGTATTTT. It yields the protein CASSLSVTDTQYF.

The rearrangement joins TRBV2 to TRBJ2-1; 10 nucleotides agree with TRBD2. The V segment lost 4 bases and the J segment 10 bases; nucleotides outside the gene matches: 4. The CDR3 totals 13 residues. Germline CDR1 reads SNHLY; CDR2 reads FYNNEI. DNA of the CDR3: TGTGCCAGCAGTGGGACTAGCGGAGGAGAGCAGTTCTTC. Protein product: CASSGTSGGEQFF.

CDR3 sequence reads: CASSLAIGLAEANTQYF. Written as DNA, the CDR3 is TGTGCCAGCAGTTTAGCTATCGGACTAGCGGAGGCCAATACGCAGTATTTT. The chain combines TRBV12-3 or TRBV12-4 with TRBJ2-3; TRBD2 aligns across 10 bases. The J segment lost 7 bases and the V segment lost 0 bases, leaving 10 bases of the junction unmatched. The CDR3 totals 17 residues.

There are a few counts of this clonotype. The V gene is TRBV2, the J gene TRBJ2-3; TRBD1 matches at 11 bases. The V and J ends lost 6 bases and 0 bases, in that order; junction bases with no gene match: 2. Looked up from germline, CDR1 is SNHLY and CDR2 is FYNNEI. CDR3 length equals 15 residues. The CDR3 loop is CASRGTGGSTDTQYF. The DNA of the CDR3 is TGTGCCAGCAGGGGGACAGGGGGAAGCACAGATACGCAGTATTTT.

This clonotype was observed a few times. The CDR3 nucleotides read TGTGCCAGCAGTTTAGGCACTACGGGACTAGCGGGAGAGACCCAGTACTTC. The encoded protein is CASSLGTTGLAGETQYF. This rearrangement joins TRBV12-3 or TRBV12-4 to TRBJ2-5, with 12 positions matching TRBD2. J gave up 4 bases and V 1 base, and 7 bases lay outside the gene matches. CDR3 size: 17 residues.

This clonotype has a handful of counts. This rearrangement joins TRBV5-1 to TRBJ1-1; weak D call: TRBD1 (5 bases). Germline V gives CDR1 SGHRS, CDR2 YFSETQ. The V end was cut by 2 bases, the J end by 0 bases, with 8 bases between. CDR3 length: 14 amino acids. The CDR3, as DNA: TGCGCCAGCAGCTTCACAGGTATGAACACTGAAGCTTTCTTT. This sequence encodes CASSFTGMNTEAFF.

This chain connects TRBV5-1 to TRBJ2-3; TRBD2 matches at 8 bases. The germline V gene has CDR1 SGHRS and CDR2 YFSETQ. With 7 bases clipped from V and 0 bases from J, the junction kept 7 bases outside the gene matches. This CDR3 region has 15 residues. This CDR3 reads CASQTSGPSTDTQYF. In nucleotides, the CDR3 is TGCGCCAGCCAAACTAGCGGCCCGAGCACAGATACGCAGTATTTT.

This clonotype was detected a few times. This sequence joins TRBV25-1 and TRBJ1-6; the match to TRBD1 covers 7 bases. CDR1 MGHDK and CDR2 SYGVNS come from the germline V gene. The V segment lost 5 bases and the J segment 8 bases; nucleotides outside the gene matches: 6. This CDR3 has 14 amino acids. The CDR3 coding sequence is TGTGCCAGCAGTCTACAGGGGAGGGATTCACCCCTCCACTTT. This translates into CASSLQGRDSPLHF.

CDR3 in amino acids: CATRPLANTGELFF. CDR3 nucleotide sequence: TGTGCCACCCGCCCACTAGCGAACACCGGGGAGCTGTTTTTT. The chain couples TRBV3-1 to TRBJ2-2, with a possible D match to TRBD2 (5 bases). The V gene lost 10 bases and the J gene lost 0 bases, with 12 bases spanning the gap. CDR3 length: 14 residues. The germline V gene has CDR1 LGHDT and CDR2 YNNKEL (reference sequence).

This clonotype was detected a few times. The gene calls are TRBV20-1 and TRBJ2-3; 13 bases match TRBD2. This CDR3 has 17 residues. Losses at the gene ends were 4 bases for V and 0 bases for J; bases not matched to a gene: 7. Germline lookup yields CDR1 DFQATT and CDR2 SNEGSKA (reference sequence). The CDR3 sequence is CSAIAGLAGASTDTQYF. As DNA, the CDR3 is TGCAGTGCTATAGCCGGACTAGCGGGGGCCAGCACAGATACGCAGTATTTT.

J is TRBJ2-3 and V is TRBV7-2, with 10 bases lining up with TRBD2. V dropped 0 bases and J dropped 2; count of bases not matched to a gene: 11. This CDR3 is built from 19 residues. CDR1 is SGHTA and CDR2 is FQGNSA in the germline V gene. The CDR3 loop is CASSLASHGLAENTDTQYF. In DNA form, the CDR3 reads TGTGCCAGCAGCTTAGCCTCCCATGGACTAGCGGAGAACACAGATACGCAGTATTTT.

This chain joins TRBV28 and TRBJ2-7, with D possibly matching TRBD2 (5 bases). This CDR3 is 14 amino acids long. CDR1 is MDHEN and CDR2 is SYDVKM in the germline V gene. Trimming stripped 4 bases from V and 0 bases from J, with 10 bases between. The CDR3: CASSYTRDSYEQYF. The DNA for the CDR3 is TGTGCCAGCAGTTATACACGGGACTCCTACGAGCAGTACTTC.

This clonotype was seen at least ten times. The rearrangement links TRBV10-3 to TRBJ2-3; no firm D call. Trimming took 6 bases from V and 6 from J, leaving 10 bases between them. Germline loops: CDR1 ENHRY, CDR2 SYGVKD. The CDR3 consists of 12 residues. CDR3 region: CAISPFGDTQYF. CDR3 DNA: TGTGCCATCAGCCCCTTCGGTGATACGCAGTATTTT.

The CDR3 is CASSLVTIRDTEAFF. The CDR3 DNA reads as TGTGCCAGCAGCTTAGTTACAATTCGGGACACTGAAGCTTTCTTT. The chain combines TRBV7-9 with TRBJ1-1; D gene unclear. Looked up from germline, CDR1 is SEHNR and CDR2 is FQNEAQ (reference sequence). The CDR3 length is 15 residues. V was pared by 1 base and J by 3 bases, with 12 bases between.